This T cell receptor beta chain appears in the sequencing data of a study of cytomegalovirus exposure and HLA in healthy donors. Data came from immunoSEQ multiplex PCR; TCRdb stores just in-frame clones and leaves some out. The sample contains 150,000 to 200,000 clones, roughly 86% of which appear only once. The clonotype originates from a woman in her late teens or twenties in good health and CMV-seropositive. What was sequenced was PBMCs.

DNA for the CDR3: TGTGCCAGCAGTTACGGGAGCCCTAGCTCCTACGAGCAGTACTTC. It encodes CASSYGSPSSYEQYF. The chain has TRBV28 and TRBJ2-7; possibly TRBD2 for D (6 bases). Germline V gene lookup returns CDR1 MDHEN and CDR2 SYDVKM. Trimming shortened V by 4 bases and J by 0 bases, and 13 bases separated the two germline ends. The CDR3 sequence is 15 residues long.